These 25 T cell receptor beta chains were all obtained from the same sample, sequenced in a study of shared clonotypes between healthy human individuals. The data were produced by immunoSEQ multiplex PCR, yet TCRdb's version contains in-frame clones alone and is incomplete. This sample has some 660,000 clones, with roughly 73% found just once. Material: memory CD4+ T cells sorted from blood. Subset noted: CD45RA-negative fraction. These TCRs come from a woman aged 30 to 39 in good health.

The chain is built from TRBV6-1 and TRBJ1-1; D remains unclear. Trimming stripped 0 bases from V and 8 bases from J, with 13 bases between. Germline V CDR1 and CDR2: MNHNS, SASEGT. This CDR3 contains 14 residues. The CDR3 DNA follows: TGTGCCAGCAGTGAAGCTATGAATAGCCGAGAAGCTTTCTTT. It is translated as CASSEAMNSREAFF.

The chain carries TRBV27 and TRBJ1-1; D is perhaps TRBD1 (5 bases). Germline CDR1 and CDR2: MNHEY and SMNVEV (reference sequence). The CDR3 sequence is 16 residues long. V shed 11 bases and J shed 6 bases, with 28 bases lying between them. As DNA, the CDR3 is TGTGCCCGCCGCCGGGGCCGGGGAGTCTCTCGGGCTGAAGCTTTCTTT. This translates into CARRRGRGVSRAEAFF.

The genes are TRBV6-1 and TRBJ2-7, with D tentatively TRBD2 (5 bases). Germline V CDR1 and CDR2: MNHNS, SASEGT. CDR3 length: 15 amino acids. Trimming pared 3 bases from V and 3 bases from J, leaving 15 bases between. DNA for the CDR3: TGTGCCAGCAGTGACAGCAAACCCGCGGGCTACGAGCAGTACTTC. Amino acid sequence: CASSDSKPAGYEQYF.

This rearrangement joins TRBV28 to TRBJ1-6; TRBD1 agrees at 7 bases. The CDR3 covers 15 residues. Germline V CDR1 and CDR2: MDHEN, SYDVKM. V dropped 4 bases and J dropped 6; count of bases not matched to a gene: 6. The CDR3 region is CASSSGQAGNSPLHF. CDR3 nucleotides: TGTGCCAGCAGTTCCGGACAGGCGGGTAATTCACCCCTCCACTTT.

This chain uses TRBV6-1 with TRBJ2-1, with a weak D call TRBD2 (6 bases). CDR1 MNHNS and CDR2 SASEGT come from the germline V gene. Trimming pared 4 bases from V and 4 bases from J, leaving 14 bases between. This CDR3 has 15 residues. The CDR3 region has the DNA TGTGCCAGCAGTGTGACTAGGAGCTTTTACAATGAGCAGTTCTTC. Amino acids: CASSVTRSFYNEQFF.

This chain connects TRBV4-1 to TRBJ2-2; D gene ambiguous. The V end lost 2 bases, the J end lost 0 bases, and 16 bases lay between the germline ends. Germline V gene data show CDR1 as MGHRA and CDR2 as YSYEKL. The CDR3 is 18 residues long. This CDR3 is CASSQLMDARSNTGELFF. CDR3 nucleotide sequence: TGCGCCAGCAGCCAATTGATGGACGCCCGCTCGAACACCGGGGAGCTGTTTTTT.

J is TRBJ2-5 and V is TRBV27; D is unclear. V lost 5 bases and J 5 bases, leaving 21 bases between the germline ends. This CDR3 contains 16 residues. Germline-derived CDR1 and CDR2 are MNHEY and SMNVEV (reference sequence). CDR3 loop: CASSKWGFGLSETQYF. Written as DNA, the CDR3 is TGTGCCAGCAGTAAATGGGGATTCGGGTTGAGTGAGACCCAGTACTTC.

The rearrangement uses TRBV10-3 and TRBJ2-6; D uncertain. Germline V gene lookup returns CDR1 ENHRY and CDR2 SYGVKD. The CDR3 consists of 13 residues. V dropped 4 bases and J dropped 2 bases, with 3 bases sitting between them. CDR3 DNA: TGTGCCATCAGTGCCCCTGGGGCCAACGTCCTGACTTTC. This translates into CAISAPGANVLTF.

The chain is built from TRBV18 and TRBJ2-3; D remains ambiguous. Germline lookup yields CDR1 KGHSH and CDR2 LQKENI. CDR3 length equals 16 residues. V was shortened by 5 bases and J by 0 bases, with 15 bases between the two germline ends. CDR3 amino acids: CASSTLRPSSTDTQYF. CDR3 DNA: TGTGCCAGCTCAACCCTGCGGCCGTCTAGCACAGATACGCAGTATTTT.

J is TRBJ2-7 and V is TRBV10-3; no reliable D call. The V gene's germline CDR1 is ENHRY and CDR2 SYGVKD. Trimming removed 7 bases from V and 2 bases from J, with 15 bases in between. This CDR3 comprises 14 residues. CDR3 loop: CAIKEDPYTYEQYF. The DNA for the CDR3 is TGTGCCATCAAAGAGGACCCCTACACCTACGAGCAGTACTTC.

This rearrangement joins TRBV28 to TRBJ1-4; the match to TRBD1 covers 7 bases. J was trimmed by 7 bases and V by 2 bases; bases with no gene match: 4. The CDR3 has 14 amino acids. Germline lookup yields CDR1 MDHEN and CDR2 SYDVKM. CDR3 protein: CASSLTYRGEKLFF. CDR3 nucleotides: TGTGCCAGCAGTTTAACCTACAGGGGTGAAAAACTGTTTTTT.

V is TRBV7-2 and J is TRBJ2-7, with D tentatively TRBD2 (6 bases). The ends were cut back, 3 bases at V and 0 bases at J, with 9 bases in the middle. From germline, CDR1 is SGHTA and CDR2 FQGNSA. The CDR3 is 14 amino acids. For the CDR3, the DNA is TGTGCCAGCAGCTTTAGCGGATACTCCTACGAGCAGTACTTC. This translates into CASSFSGYSYEQYF.

The V call is TRBV6-1, the J call TRBJ1-3, with D perhaps TRBD1 (6 bases). The CDR3 sequence is 16 residues long. V gave up 3 bases and J gave up 0 bases, with 12 bases separating them. The germline gives CDR1 MNHNS, CDR2 SASEGT. The CDR3 DNA reads TGTGCCAGCAGTGAGGGGACACCCTTCTCTGGAAACACCATATATTTT. This codes for CASSEGTPFSGNTIYF.

The V gene is TRBV6-1, the J gene TRBJ1-1; D might be TRBD1 (5 bases). V was shortened by 7 bases and J by 10 bases, with 16 bases between the two germline ends. The germline V gene has CDR1 MNHNS and CDR2 SASEGT. The CDR3 is 12 amino acids. The DNA for the CDR3 is TGTGCCAGCACGTGGGGGGAAAGAGGAGCTTTCTTT. Its translation: CASTWGERGAFF.

The chain joins TRBV5-4 to TRBJ2-1; either TRBD1 or TRBD2 may fit D (6 bases each). CDR3 length: 11 residues. Germline V gene data show CDR1 as SGHNT and CDR2 as YYREEE (reference sequence). Trimming stripped 5 bases from V and 8 bases from J, with 8 bases between. The chain's CDR3 is CASSRGDEQFF. CDR3 DNA sequence: TGTGCCAGCAGTAGGGGGGATGAGCAGTTCTTC.

The chain is built from TRBV27 and TRBJ2-2; D perhaps matches TRBD1 (6 bases). The CDR3 extends over 14 amino acids. Trimming left V 4 bases short and J 3 bases short, with 9 bases between. Looked up from germline, CDR1 is MNHEY and CDR2 is SMNVEV (reference sequence). For the CDR3, the DNA is TGTGCCAGCAGTTCAGGACAGCACACCGGGGAGCTGTTTTTT. This gives the protein CASSSGQHTGELFF.

The rearrangement uses TRBV11-2 and TRBJ2-3; no clear D. V lost 6 bases, J lost 0 bases, and 1 base lay in between. This CDR3 has 11 residues. Per germline, CDR1 SGHAT and CDR2 FQNNGV. The CDR3 DNA follows: TGTGCCAGCAGGAGCACAGATACGCAGTATTTT. Translating gives CASRSTDTQYF.

The rearrangement joins TRBV28 to TRBJ2-1; 10 bases are a match to TRBD2. CDR3 length: 17 amino acids. The V segment lost 5 bases and the J segment 0 bases; nucleotides outside the gene matches: 7. Per germline, CDR1 MDHEN and CDR2 SYDVKM. Here the CDR3 reads CASSPRLAGRSYNEQFF. CDR3 sequence (DNA): TGTGCCAGCAGTCCGAGACTAGCGGGCCGCTCCTACAATGAGCAGTTCTTC.

V is TRBV10-3 and J is TRBJ1-2; D is ambiguous. This CDR3 spans 13 amino acids. Germline V gives CDR1 ENHRY, CDR2 SYGVKD. V lost 0 bases, J lost 4 bases, and 6 bases lay in between. CDR3 in DNA: TGTGCCATCAGTGAGTCACAGATCTATGGCTACACCTTC. As protein: CAISESQIYGYTF.

The genes are TRBV28 and TRBJ2-7; 14 bases are shared with TRBD2. Trimming removed 3 bases from V and 3 bases from J; junction bases left unmatched: 25. This CDR3 is built from 23 residues. Looked up from germline, CDR1 is MDHEN and CDR2 is SYDVKM. The CDR3 protein is CASSFAHGVTLWGLAGVHYEQYF. As DNA, the CDR3 is TGTGCCAGCAGTTTCGCTCATGGTGTAACATTGTGGGGACTAGCGGGAGTTCACTACGAGCAGTACTTC.

The V gene is TRBV10-3, the J gene TRBJ1-3; D is unresolved. Trimming removed 3 bases from V and 7 bases from J, with 16 bases in between. The CDR3 contains 15 residues. The germline V gene encodes CDR1 ENHRY and CDR2 SYGVKD. The CDR3 sequence is CAISENSVQSNTIYF. The CDR3 nucleotides read TGTGCCATCAGTGAAAACTCAGTGCAGAGTAACACCATATATTTT.

The CDR3 spells CATSSKRAGPQPQHF. DNA for the CDR3: TGTGCCACCAGCTCGAAGAGGGCGGGACCACAGCCCCAGCATTTT. The chain uses TRBV15 and TRBJ1-5; D is possibly TRBD1 (5 bases). Trimming removed 5 bases from V and 7 bases from J, with 18 bases in between. Germline V gene data show CDR1 as LNHNV and CDR2 as YYDKDF (reference sequence). The CDR3 is made up of 15 amino acids.

This clone has a handful of counts. The genes are TRBV4-1 and TRBJ1-1; D is perhaps TRBD1 (5 bases). Germline V lookup: CDR1 MGHRA, CDR2 YSYEKL. There are 14 residues in the CDR3. V was cut by 3 bases and J by 4 bases, with 12 bases left in between. The CDR3 nucleotides are TGCGCCAGCAGCCAGACAACCAGGGTCACTGAAGCTTTCTTT. It is translated as CASSQTTRVTEAFF.

This clone was picked up a small number of times. The V gene is TRBV6-1, the J gene TRBJ2-5; D ambiguous. The V end was cut by 6 bases, the J end by 5 bases, with 4 bases between. This CDR3 spans 10 amino acids. Germline V lookup: CDR1 MNHNS, CDR2 SASEGT. The CDR3 loop is CASRRETQYF. CDR3 bases: TGTGCCAGCAGGCGGGAGACCCAGTACTTC.

This clone is a singleton in its sample. Written as DNA, the CDR3 is TGTGCCAGCAGCGTAGGACTAGTAATAACAGAGACCCAGTACTTC. It encodes CASSVGLVITETQYF. The chain employs TRBV9 and TRBJ2-5; a possible D gene is TRBD2 (6 bases). This CDR3 is 15 amino acids long. Germline V gene data show CDR1 as SGDLS and CDR2 as YYNGEE. The V and J ends lost 0 bases and 4 bases respectively, with 13 bases between them.